This TCR beta chain stems from a study of shared clonotypes between healthy human individuals. In the case of this clone: Its antigen is still unknown.

In germline, CDR1 is SQVTM, CDR2 ANQGSEA. V was shortened by 0 bases and J by 0 bases, with 12 bases between the two germline ends. The CDR3 spans 16 residues. Method: immunoSEQ multiplex PCR; TCRdb's copy keeps in-frame clones and lacks some. Of under 850,000 clones listed, almost 95% were seen once; the top ten hold around 24%. It was CD45RO-negative cells, positively selected for CCR7, that made up naive CD8 cells, with terminally differentiated effector memory CD45RA+ cells excluded. Study-wide points: Larger estimated richness was generally seen in naive subsets than in memory subsets.

This chain connects TRBV29-1 to TRBJ1-5, with no clear D. The clonotype originates from a man younger than 40 in good health. Sequencing input: naive CD8+ T cells sorted from blood. The CDR3 is CSVEDLVRYSNQPQHF. Here the CDR3 DNA reads TGCAGCGTTGAAGATTTGGTGCGATATAGCAATCAGCCCCAGCATTTT.